This T cell receptor beta chain stems from a study of blood T cell repertoires in COVID-19. About the research overall: Samples of COVID-19 (acute and convalescent) were obtained from the United States, Italy and Spain. The cDNA or gDNA used as material had been derived from T cells, B-cell-depleted T cells, or PBMCs.

This table comes from immunoSEQ multiplex PCR, and its TCRdb copy is limited to in-frame clones, with some not included. In the table there are under 300,000 clones, about 80% of which are singletons. With V trimmed by 2 bases and J by 2 bases, 6 bases remained unmatched. Germline V gives CDR1 SGHTS, CDR2 YDEGEE. CDR3 length: 15 residues. V and J are TRBV5-8 and TRBJ2-5, with TRBD1 identical over 7 bases. Sequencing used peripheral blood. The receptor's source is a woman aged 80 or over with acute or convalescent COVID-19. This CDR3 reads CASSLRGQLQETQYF. Written as DNA, the CDR3 is TGTGCCAGCAGCTTAAGGGGACAGCTTCAAGAGACCCAGTACTTC.